This T cell receptor (beta chain) was sequenced during a study of cytomegalovirus exposure and HLA in healthy donors. CDR3 length: 15 amino acids. The germline V gene encodes CDR1 LNHNV and CDR2 YYDKDF (reference sequence). Trimming cost V 1 base and J 4 bases, with 8 bases left between them. Only one count was recorded for this clone. This PCR relied on a set of 60 Vbeta primers and 13 Jbeta primers. TCRdb keeps only in-frame clones here, not all; method: immunoSEQ multiplex PCR. The repertoire holds approximately 120,000 clones, with 70% to 80% as singletons. This sequence joins TRBV15 and TRBJ2-6; D may be TRBD2 (5 bases). This clonotype was sampled from a woman aged 45-59 years in good health and CMV-seropositive. The sample taken for sequencing was PBMCs. The CDR3 nucleotides read TGTGCCACCAGCAGAGGAGGGCCGGGGGCCAACGTCCTGACTTTC. Its protein is CATSRGGPGANVLTF.